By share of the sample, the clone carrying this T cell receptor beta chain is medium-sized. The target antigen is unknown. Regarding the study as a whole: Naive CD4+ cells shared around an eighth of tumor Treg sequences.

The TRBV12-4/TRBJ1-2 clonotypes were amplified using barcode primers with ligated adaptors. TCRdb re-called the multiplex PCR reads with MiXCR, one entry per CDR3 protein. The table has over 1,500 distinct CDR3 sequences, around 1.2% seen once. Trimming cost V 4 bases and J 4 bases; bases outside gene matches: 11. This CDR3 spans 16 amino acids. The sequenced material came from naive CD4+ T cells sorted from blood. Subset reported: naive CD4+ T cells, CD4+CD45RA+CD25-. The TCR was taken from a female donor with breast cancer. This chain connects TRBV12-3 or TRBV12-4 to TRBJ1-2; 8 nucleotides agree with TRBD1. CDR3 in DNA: TGTGCCAGCAGTTCTCCGGGACAGGCTAGAAGCTATGGCTACACCTTC. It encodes CASSSPGQARSYGYTF.